The clone carrying this TCR beta chain came up a few times. Its antigen is as yet unknown. In TCRdb, the PCR reads were re-called with MiXCR into one record per CDR3 protein. The data hold around 20,000 distinct CDR3 sequences, with around three fifths observed a single time. The data derive from a study of vaccination and CD4 T cells after COVID-19. Germline-derived CDR1 and CDR2 are DFQATT and SNEGSKA (reference sequence). Trimming removed 0 bases from V and 7 bases from J, with 15 bases in between. This CDR3 comprises 15 residues. Study-level findings and limits: 304 of 307 vaccine-specific clones from convalescent patients were spike mono-reactive.

This specimen was CD4+ T cells from blood, taken before SARS-CoV-2 vaccination. The chain is built from TRBV20-1 and TRBJ1-4, with D possibly TRBD1 on 5 matching bases. The receptor comes from a human donor who had recovered from COVID-19. The CDR3: CSARDLGEDGEKLFF. The CDR3 nucleotides read TGCAGTGCTAGAGATCTAGGGGAGGACGGTGAAAAACTGTTTTTT.